One and the same sample provided the 10 T cell receptor beta chains below, sequenced in a study of radiation and T cells in renal cell carcinoma. Sequencing was performed with immunoSEQ multiplex PCR; in TCRdb, only in-frame clones are kept and a portion is missing. The sample holds approximately 79,000 clones, about four fifths seen once. Described time point: blood 2 weeks post-SBRT. Treatment defined: 15 Gy SBRT to primary tumor, nephrectomy 4 weeks later. The sample was blood, taken from a patient whose treatment included radiotherapy and nephrectomy. The receptors shown here come from a man between 60 and 75 years old with renal cell carcinoma.

The CDR3, as DNA: TGTGCCAGTAGTATAGATCCGGCAAGGAATGAAGCTTTCTTT. Translated, it gives CASSIDPARNEAFF. This chain uses TRBV19 with TRBJ1-1; D is unclear. Germline V gene data show CDR1 as LNHDA and CDR2 as SQIVND (reference sequence). V shed 0 bases and J shed 7 bases, with 12 bases lying between them. This CDR3 contains 14 residues.

This clone has just one count. The chain recombines TRBV11-2 with TRBJ2-3, with 7 positions matching TRBD2. Germline V gene data show CDR1 as SGHAT and CDR2 as FQNNGV. This CDR3 region has 18 residues. V shed 2 bases, J shed 0 bases, and the junction held 11 bases outside the gene matches. The CDR3 nucleotides are TGTGCCAGCAGCTTACGGGGGGAGGGCCTCCCGAGCACAGATACGCAGTATTTT. This sequence encodes CASSLRGEGLPSTDTQYF.

The CDR3: CASRFTGSSYNEQFF. The CDR3, as DNA: TGTGCCAGTAGGTTCACAGGGAGCTCCTACAATGAGCAGTTCTTC. The V gene is TRBV19, the J gene TRBJ2-1, with D maybe TRBD1 (6 bases). Looked up from germline, CDR1 is LNHDA and CDR2 is SQIVND (reference sequence). The CDR3 has 15 amino acids. The germline V and J ends were trimmed by 6 bases and 0 bases, with 12 bases remaining between them.

The chain combines TRBV11-2 with TRBJ1-2; 10 bases map to TRBD1. The germline gives CDR1 SGHAT, CDR2 FQNNGV. The CDR3 runs 15 residues. V was clipped by 3 bases and J by 2 bases; unmatched bases: 3. The CDR3: CASSFGTGVNYGYTF. In nucleotides, the CDR3 is TGTGCCAGCAGCTTCGGGACAGGGGTAAACTATGGCTACACCTTC.

This chain links TRBV25-1 with TRBJ1-4; tentative D call: TRBD1 (5 bases). Germline CDR1 and CDR2: MGHDK and SYGVNS. Trimming pared 6 bases from V and 6 bases from J, leaving 17 bases between. This CDR3 spans 15 amino acids. The CDR3 sequence: CASRGTQGGDEKLFF. CDR3 DNA: TGTGCCAGCAGGGGTACGCAGGGCGGTGATGAAAAACTGTTTTTT. The full variable domain, rest sourced from reference TRBV25-1 and TRBJ1-4, is EADIYQTPRYLVIGTGKKITLECSQTMGHDKMYWYQQDPGMELHLIHYSYGVNSTEKGDLSSESTVSRIRTEHFPLTLESARPSHTSQYLCASRGTQGGDEKLFFGSGTQLSVL.

The J gene is TRBJ2-3, the V gene TRBV2, with TRBD2 identical over 12 bases. The germline V gene encodes CDR1 SNHLY and CDR2 FYNNEI. The V and J ends lost 5 bases and 2 bases, in that order; junction bases with no gene match: 8. This CDR3 has 17 amino acids. DNA of the CDR3: TGTGCCAGCAGTCTGGGGACTAGCGGGCGATTCACAGATACGCAGTATTTT. It codes for CASSLGTSGRFTDTQYF.

The V and J genes are TRBV7-4 and TRBJ2-7, with TRBD1 identical over 8 bases. Per the germline V gene, CDR1 is SGHVT and CDR2 is SQSDAQ. There are 14 residues in the CDR3. V gave up 4 bases and J gave up 2 bases; unmatched junction bases: 4. The CDR3, as DNA: TGTGCCAGCAGCTCGTTGACAGGGGCCTACGAGCAGTACTTC. Protein sequence: CASSSLTGAYEQYF. The entire variable domain, with the rest obtained from reference TRBV7-4 and TRBJ2-7, is as follows: GAGVSQSPRYKVAKRGRDVALRCDSISGHVTLYWYRQTLGQGSEVLTYSQSDAQRDKSGRPSGRFSAERPERSVSTLKIQRTEQGDSAVYLCASSSLTGAYEQYFGPGTRLTVT.

This chain joins TRBV15 and TRBJ2-7; TRBD2 aligns across 8 bases. CDR3 length equals 16 residues. Germline V lookup: CDR1 LNHNV, CDR2 YYDKDF (reference sequence). J lost 3 bases, V lost 5 bases, and 12 bases had no gene match. CDR3 sequence (DNA): TGTGCCACCAGCCGTGGAACCGGGACTAGAGGCTACGAGCAGTACTTC. Translation gives CATSRGTGTRGYEQYF.

The chain uses TRBV5-1 and TRBJ2-3; 8 positions match TRBD2. J was trimmed by 0 bases and V by 2 bases; bases with no gene match: 11. Germline CDR1 SGHRS, CDR2 YFSETQ. The CDR3 spans 18 residues. CDR3 coding DNA: TGCGCCAGCAGCTTCCGACCGGGACTAGGAGCTAGCACAGATACGCAGTATTTT. It specifies CASSFRPGLGASTDTQYF.

This chain links TRBV10-3 with TRBJ1-1; D gene uncertain. Germline CDR1 is ENHRY and CDR2 is SYGVKD. CDR3 length: 11 amino acids. V was shortened by 8 bases and J by 3 bases, with 7 bases between the two germline ends. CDR3 bases: TGTGCCATCTCAGCCGACACTGAAGCTTTCTTT. It specifies CAISADTEAFF.